These 31 T cell receptor beta chains share one sample of origin, sequenced in a study of T cells in Graves' hyperthyroidism and ophthalmopathy. Amplified regions were TCR beta CDR3 sequences from RNA transcripts. First-round RT-PCR targeting the TCR CDR3 was performed with the HTBI primer set. TCRdb redid the calling of the multiplex PCR reads with MiXCR, one entry per CDR3 protein. The sample yields approximately 700,000 distinct CDR3 sequences, less than 20% seen once. The sequencing input was blood. These receptors all stem from a man aged 18 to 29 with Graves' hyperthyroidism.

This clonotype has just one count. In nucleotides, the CDR3 is TGTGCCAGCAGCCAGGGACTAGCTGGAGACATTCAGTACTTC. It is translated as CASSQGLAGDIQYF. V is TRBV7-9 and J is TRBJ2-4; 9 bases map to TRBD2. CDR1 and CDR2 from the germline V gene are SEHNR and FQNEAQ (reference sequence). Trimming removed 5 bases from V and 8 bases from J; junction bases left unmatched: 7. CDR3 length: 14 residues.

This clonotype was recorded at least ten times. The chain carries TRBV27 and TRBJ2-2, with unresolved D. The V and J ends lost 8 bases and 0 bases respectively, with 10 bases between them. CDR1 is MNHEY and CDR2 is SMNVEV in the germline V gene (reference sequence). This CDR3 has 14 amino acids. Written as DNA, the CDR3 is TGTGCCAGCCGGCACCGGGCGAACACCGGGGAGCTGTTTTTT. Translated: CASRHRANTGELFF.

V and J are TRBV7-6 and TRBJ2-4; 8 positions match TRBD1. J was trimmed by 7 bases and V by 5 bases; bases with no gene match: 13. CDR1 and CDR2 from the germline V gene are SGHVS and FNYEAQ. The CDR3 runs 16 residues. In DNA, the CDR3 is TGTGCCAGCAGCCCCCGGGCAGGGGGCGCGGGGAACATTCAGTACTTC. Translation gives CASSPRAGGAGNIQYF.

This clonotype was observed many times. The chain joins TRBV28 to TRBJ2-7; tentative D call: TRBD1 (6 bases). The V gene lost 5 bases and the J gene lost 5 bases, with 10 bases spanning the gap. The germline V gene has CDR1 MDHEN and CDR2 SYDVKM. CDR3 length: 12 amino acids. CDR3 sequence: CASSTPGDEQYF. The CDR3 DNA sequence: TGTGCCAGCAGTACCCCAGGGGACGAGCAGTACTTC.

This chain uses TRBV9 with TRBJ2-3; 12 nucleotides agree with TRBD2. The CDR3 extends over 15 amino acids. The germline gives CDR1 SGDLS, CDR2 YYNGEE. V gave up 0 bases and J gave up 5 bases; unmatched junction bases: 1. CDR3: CASSVELAGGDTQYF. The CDR3 DNA follows: TGTGCCAGCAGCGTAGAACTAGCGGGAGGAGATACGCAGTATTTT.

V and J are TRBV7-2 and TRBJ2-4; D is ambiguous. Germline CDR1 SGHTA, CDR2 FQGNSA. V gave up 5 bases and J gave up 3 bases, with 14 bases separating them. The CDR3 length is 15 residues. The CDR3 here is CASSRLGIGKNIQYF. CDR3 coding DNA: TGTGCCAGCAGCAGATTAGGGATCGGCAAAAACATTCAGTACTTC.

This clonotype occurred once. V usage is TRBV20-1 and J usage is TRBJ2-7; TRBD2 is a possible D gene (6 bases). Germline CDR1 and CDR2: DFQATT and SNEGSKA (reference sequence). The CDR3 has 12 residues. Trimming shortened V by 2 bases and J by 7 bases, and 12 bases separated the two germline ends. The CDR3 is CSARSGSREQYF. Here the CDR3 DNA reads TGCAGTGCTAGATCCGGGAGTCGGGAGCAGTACTTC.

There are a few counts of this clonotype. The chain couples TRBV12-5 to TRBJ1-1; D not resolved. Germline lookup yields CDR1 LGHNT and CDR2 FRNRAP. Between the trimmed V and J ends, which lost 1 base and 2 bases, there was a span of 5 bases. The CDR3 runs 13 residues. CDR3 residues: CASGLGFNTEAFF. DNA for the CDR3: TGTGCTAGTGGTTTGGGGTTTAACACTGAAGCTTTCTTT.

V usage is TRBV24-1 and J usage is TRBJ2-1; 12 positions agree with TRBD2. CDR3 length equals 16 residues. J was trimmed by 4 bases and V by 0 bases; bases with no gene match: 0. Germline V lookup: CDR1 KGHDR, CDR2 SFDVKD. The CDR3 is CATSDLLAGGYNEQFF. The CDR3 bases are TGTGCCACCAGTGATTTGCTAGCGGGAGGGTACAATGAGCAGTTCTTC.

This clonotype was seen a few times. This chain links TRBV20-1 with TRBJ2-3; tentatively, D is TRBD1 (6 bases). The CDR3 contains 13 residues. Trimming removed 3 bases from V and 4 bases from J, with 11 bases in between. Germline-derived CDR1 and CDR2 are DFQATT and SNEGSKA (reference sequence). The CDR3 nucleotides are TGCAGTGCTAGGGTACAGGGCCCAGATACGCAGTATTTT. Translating gives CSARVQGPDTQYF.

The table lists this clonotype with many counts. The chain carries TRBV6-1 and TRBJ2-7, with D perhaps matching TRBD2 (6 bases). Between the trimmed V and J ends, which lost 5 bases and 5 bases, there was a span of 10 bases. Germline-derived CDR1 and CDR2 are MNHNS and SASEGT. The CDR3 extends over 12 amino acids. The CDR3 reads CASSRRDDEQYF. CDR3 in DNA: TGTGCCAGCAGTAGGCGGGATGACGAGCAGTACTTC.

The chain combines TRBV11-1 with TRBJ2-1; 7 bases align to TRBD2. J was trimmed by 4 bases and V by 4 bases; bases with no gene match: 13. The CDR3 spans 17 residues. Germline loops: CDR1 SGHAT, CDR2 FQDESV (reference sequence). CDR3 in amino acids: CASSSITGAGVYNEQFF. The DNA of the CDR3 is TGTGCCAGCAGCTCCATTACCGGGGCGGGGGTTTACAATGAGCAGTTCTTC.

This clonotype was seen many times. V and J are TRBV28 and TRBJ2-7, with 8 bases aligning to TRBD2. Germline CDR1 is MDHEN and CDR2 is SYDVKM. V lost 6 bases and J lost 2; bases outside the gene matches: 9. The CDR3 loop spans 15 amino acids. In DNA form, the CDR3 reads TGTGCCAGCAGCTCACTAGCGGAAGGAACCTACGAGCAGTACTTC. Its translation is CASSSLAEGTYEQYF.

The V gene is TRBV20-1, the J gene TRBJ2-1, with D possibly TRBD2 on 6 matching bases. CDR1 is DFQATT, CDR2 SNEGSKA, per germline (reference sequence). The V end lost 1 base, the J end lost 0 bases, and 16 bases lay between the germline ends. This CDR3 region has 17 residues. CDR3 sequence: CSARVSHSGSSYNEQFF. CDR3 in DNA: TGCAGTGCTAGAGTATCGCATAGCGGTAGCTCCTACAATGAGCAGTTCTTC.

This clonotype has a count of ten or more. This chain uses TRBV2 with TRBJ1-6, with D possibly matching TRBD1 (5 bases). The CDR3 runs to 17 residues. CDR1 is SNHLY and CDR2 is FYNNEI in the germline V gene. Deletions cut 5 bases from V and 10 bases from J, with 24 bases between. This chain's CDR3 is CASSTPSGGVKGSPLHF. Here the CDR3 DNA reads TGTGCCAGCAGTACGCCTTCCGGGGGGGTAAAAGGATCACCCCTCCACTTT.

A few counts support this clonotype. The chain couples TRBV10-3 to TRBJ2-5; 7 nucleotides align to TRBD1. Trimming removed 8 bases from V and 2 bases from J; junction bases left unmatched: 11. The germline V gene encodes CDR1 ENHRY and CDR2 SYGVKD. CDR3 size: 15 residues. The CDR3 protein is CAIGGETGPQETQYF. CDR3 DNA: TGTGCCATCGGGGGAGAGACAGGGCCACAAGAGACCCAGTACTTC.

The chain recombines TRBV7-3 with TRBJ2-1; 8 bases are shared with TRBD1. CDR1 is SGHTA and CDR2 is FQGTGA in the germline V gene. The V segment lost 4 bases and the J segment 6 bases; nucleotides outside the gene matches: 5. The CDR3 sequence is 14 residues long. The CDR3 protein is CASSSGGRPNEQFF. In nucleotides, the CDR3 is TGTGCCAGCAGCTCAGGGGGCCGTCCCAATGAGCAGTTCTTC.

The chain recombines TRBV28 with TRBJ2-3; D is unresolved. Germline CDR1 is MDHEN and CDR2 is SYDVKM. This CDR3 region has 11 residues. Trimming stripped 9 bases from V and 4 bases from J, with 8 bases between. CDR3 sequence (DNA): TGTGCCAGTACCATGGCAGATACGCAGTATTTT. Translating it yields CASTMADTQYF. Full variable domain (rest looked up from reference TRBV28 and TRBJ2-3): DVKVTQSSRYLVKRTGEKVFLECVQDMDHENMFWYRQDPGLGLRLIYFSYDVKMKEKGDIPEGYSVSREKKERFSLILESASTNQTSMYLCASTMADTQYFGPGTRLTVL.

The table lists this clonotype with a few counts. This rearrangement joins TRBV19 to TRBJ2-1; 7 positions match TRBD1. CDR1 is LNHDA, CDR2 SQIVND, per germline (reference sequence). J was trimmed by 7 bases and V by 7 bases; bases with no gene match: 7. The CDR3 is 13 residues long. The CDR3 region has the DNA TGTGCCAGTAACCCGACAGGGCGGAATGAGCAGTTCTTC. Residues: CASNPTGRNEQFF.

This clonotype has at least ten counts. The chain carries TRBV28 and TRBJ2-7; either TRBD1 or TRBD2 may fit D (5 bases each). Germline lookup yields CDR1 MDHEN and CDR2 SYDVKM. The CDR3 loop spans 15 amino acids. V gave up 6 bases and J gave up 5 bases, with 20 bases separating them. The chain's CDR3 is CASSPPGPLSHEQYF. CDR3 coding DNA: TGTGCCAGCAGCCCGCCGGGACCTCTTTCCCACGAGCAGTACTTC.

This clonotype has just a few counts. This chain links TRBV28 with TRBJ2-7; D possibly corresponds to TRBD1 (6 bases). CDR3 size: 12 residues. From germline, CDR1 is MDHEN and CDR2 SYDVKM. The V end was cut by 6 bases, the J end by 4 bases, with 10 bases between. The CDR3 loop is CASRQGRYEQYF. The CDR3 nucleotides are TGTGCCAGCAGACAGGGTCGATACGAGCAGTACTTC.

The chain employs TRBV6-6 and TRBJ2-1; D call uncertain. V lost 2 bases and J 4 bases, leaving 9 bases between the germline ends. CDR1 is MNHNY, CDR2 SVGAGI, per germline (reference sequence). The CDR3 extends over 14 amino acids. The CDR3 DNA reads as TGTGCCAGCAGTTACCCGGGCCCATACAATGAGCAGTTCTTC. Its translation is CASSYPGPYNEQFF.

This clonotype was counted at least ten times. The chain couples TRBV5-1 to TRBJ2-1; D unclear. V was trimmed by 5 bases and J by 5 bases, leaving 14 bases between them. Germline V gene lookup returns CDR1 SGHRS and CDR2 YFSETQ. This CDR3 is 14 amino acids long. The chain's CDR3 is CASRALGVDNEQFF. The CDR3 DNA reads TGCGCCAGCAGGGCCCTTGGGGTAGACAATGAGCAGTTCTTC.

Ten or more counts support this clonotype. This chain connects TRBV18 to TRBJ2-7; 13 positions match TRBD2. V trimming: 1 base; J trimming: 5 bases; junction bases outside the gene matches: 5. This CDR3 has 16 residues. Germline V gene sequence: CDR1 KGHSH, CDR2 LQKENI. The CDR3 nucleotides are TGTGCCAGCTCACCACAGACTAGCGGGAGGTCGCACGAGCAGTACTTC. Its translation is CASSPQTSGRSHEQYF.

There are many counts of this clonotype. This rearrangement joins TRBV7-8 to TRBJ1-5, with a tentative D call TRBD1 (6 bases). V gave up 5 bases and J gave up 3 bases, with 14 bases separating them. Germline V CDR1 and CDR2: SGHVS, FQNEAQ. CDR3 length: 15 amino acids. The CDR3 coding sequence is TGTGCCAGCAGCCGATTGGGACAAGACAATCAGCCCCAGCATTTT. Amino acid sequence: CASSRLGQDNQPQHF. Full variable domain (outside the CDR3, taken from reference TRBV7-8 and TRBJ1-5): GAGVSQSPRYKVAKRGQDVALRCDPISGHVSLFWYQQALGQGPEFLTYFQNEAQLDKSGLPSDRFFAERPEGSVSTLKIQRTQQEDSAVYLCASSRLGQDNQPQHFGDGTRLSIL.

This clonotype has a count of ten or more. This rearrangement joins TRBV15 to TRBJ2-7, with D perhaps matching TRBD1 or TRBD2 (5 bases each). The CDR3 has 14 amino acids. The V end lost 0 bases, the J end lost 3 bases, and 9 bases lay between the germline ends. CDR1 and CDR2 from the germline V gene are LNHNV and YYDKDF (reference sequence). This CDR3 reads CATSRDGGYYEQYF. The CDR3 DNA reads TGTGCCACCAGCAGAGATGGGGGATACTACGAGCAGTACTTC.

This clonotype was seen ten or more times. The CDR3 spells CSVARGQGGRNTEAFF. CDR3 DNA sequence: TGCAGCGTTGCCCGCGGACAGGGAGGCCGGAACACTGAAGCTTTCTTT. The chain recombines TRBV29-1 with TRBJ1-1; TRBD1 aligns across 8 bases. CDR3 length: 16 residues. Germline CDR1 is SQVTM and CDR2 is ANQGSEA. Losses at the gene ends were 4 bases for V and 1 base for J; bases not matched to a gene: 11.

The chain employs TRBV12-3 or TRBV12-4 and TRBJ1-3; no clear D gene. V was trimmed by 3 bases and J by 3 bases, leaving 12 bases between them. CDR3 length: 15 residues. The CDR3 reads CASSLSNIYGNTIYF. CDR3 DNA sequence: TGTGCCAGCAGTTTGAGTAACATCTATGGAAACACCATATATTTT.

This clonotype has at least ten counts. V and J are TRBV20-1 and TRBJ1-1; D is unclear. This CDR3 region has 15 residues. The germline CDR1 and CDR2 sequences are DFQATT and SNEGSKA (reference sequence). V gave up 1 base and J gave up 2 bases, with 14 bases separating them. CDR3 bases: TGCAGTGCTAGAGTTCTCGGACGGGGTAACACTGAAGCTTTCTTT. Encoded protein: CSARVLGRGNTEAFF.

At least ten counts were recorded for this clonotype. The J gene is TRBJ2-5, the V gene TRBV7-2; no reliable D call. Germline CDR1 is SGHTA and CDR2 is FQGNSA. This CDR3 has 14 amino acids. Between the trimmed V and J ends, which lost 3 bases and 5 bases, there was a span of 13 bases. The CDR3 DNA follows: TGTGCCAGCAGCTTGGTATCCCTCCCGGAGACCCAGTACTTC. Protein sequence: CASSLVSLPETQYF.

This clonotype came up a few times. This chain uses TRBV25-1 with TRBJ2-7, with 7 bases that match TRBD2. The CDR3 covers 13 residues. V trimming: 7 bases; J trimming: 3 bases; junction bases outside the gene matches: 6. Germline V gene lookup returns CDR1 MGHDK and CDR2 SYGVNS. Here the CDR3 DNA reads TGTGCCAGCACATGGGGGGAGGGCTACGAGCAGTACTTC. As protein: CASTWGEGYEQYF.